What follows describes a single T cell receptor (beta chain). Its specificity is not known. The record originates from a study of shared clonotypes between healthy human individuals. Points from the study as a whole: The genetic and exposure-history diversity represented was limited by few donors.

Naive CD8 cells were CD45RO-negative, positively selected for CCR7, excluding terminally differentiated effector memory CD45RA+ cells. Some clones are missing from TCRdb's copy, which holds only in-frame ones; the method was immunoSEQ multiplex PCR. The sample contains 550,000 to 750,000 clones, 95% of which appear only once. The clonotype comes from a woman aged 25 to 39 in good health. The sequenced material came from naive CD8+ T cells sorted from blood.

The CDR3 nucleotides read TGTGCCAGCAGTTTATCTGGGTTTAGCTCCTACGAGCAGTACTTC. Protein sequence: CASSLSGFSSYEQYF. The V gene is TRBV27, the J gene TRBJ2-7; no reliable D call. V dropped 0 bases and J dropped 0 bases, with 9 bases sitting between them. The CDR3 loop spans 15 amino acids. The germline V gene encodes CDR1 MNHEY and CDR2 SMNVEV (reference sequence).